The entry that follows covers one TCR beta chain sequence. Its antigen is unidentified. CDR1 and CDR2 from the germline V gene are MDHEN and SYDVKM. The CDR3 has 15 residues. V was shortened by 3 bases and J by 1 base, with 13 bases between the two germline ends. This table comes from immunoSEQ multiplex PCR, and its TCRdb copy is limited to in-frame clones, with some not included. The sample includes about 58,000 clones, less than 90% of them seen just once. Peripheral blood came from all dose cohorts at three timepoints. This record belongs to a study of OX40 agonist ivuxolimab in advanced cancers. Study-wide context: Three patients, one with hepatocellular carcinoma and two with cutaneous melanoma, responded partially. Study-wide findings and caveats: No determination was made of the antigen specificity of the expanded peripheral T cells. Within 6 weeks, CD4+ and CD8+ blood T cells expanded clonally at 0.1 to 3.0 mg/kg.

The source is an adult with an advanced solid tumor such as melanoma, head and neck, liver or kidney cancer. This sample comprised CD4+ or CD8+ T cells sorted from blood, obtained in a trial of the OX40 agonist ivuxolimab. The V gene is TRBV28, the J gene TRBJ2-7, with D uncertain. The CDR3 DNA reads TGTGCCAGCAGTTTTCCGACCGGGCGTTCCTACGAGCAGTACTTC. Translated, it gives CASSFPTGRSYEQYF.